This T cell receptor beta chain was identified during a study of shared clonotypes between healthy human individuals (TCRdb year 2020). Context from the whole study: The cohort comprised two women and three men aged 18 to 49 years. Per donor, three plates each were used for CD4 naive and CD4 memory, two for CD8 naive, and one for CD8 memory. Blood TCR repertoires of a handful of healthy adults were deeply sequenced to estimate repertoire size and the extent of clonotype sharing between individuals. Per donor, leukapheresis produced somewhere between about 0.8 and 9 billion PBMCs. Different laboratories and diverse techniques were used to prepare libraries and sequence TCR repertoires, to increase sequencing depth and limit assay-specific biases. What the study reported, not specific to this receptor: Clonotypes shared by all four sorted-subset donors showed higher generation probabilities than non-shared clonotypes. Naive subsets generally had larger estimated clonotype richness than memory subsets did. Sampling was limited to blood, and TCR repertoires in tissue likely differ from TCR repertoires in blood. Pairwise subsampling led to the expectation that sequencing depth would affect the degree of clonotype sharing among donors. Because the study included a small number of donors, the genetic and exposure-history diversity represented was limited. Incomplete sequencing was indicated by rarefaction of sorted-subset datasets, despite the large sequencing depth. About 5% of naive CD4, 3.5% of naive CD8, 2% to 2.5% of memory CD4, and about 0.4% of memory CD8 clonotypes were shared across several donors.

CD8 naive samples were CD45RO-negative cells positively selected for CCR7, giving a CD45RA+CCR7+ population that excluded TemRA cells. The donors were healthy, HIV-negative adults who had no recently reported acute infections or vaccinations. Only Caucasian adults living in Nashville, Tennessee, USA were represented among the donors. After blood collection by leukapheresis, PBMCs were isolated using Ficoll-Histopaque density gradient centrifugation and then cryopreserved in the vapor phase of liquid nitrogen. Analytical flow cytometry was used to check the purity and quantity of every magnetically sorted T cell population. From each sorted fraction, genomic DNA was isolated and quantified by UV absorbance on a Nanodrop 2000c. As regards this clone: Which antigen it targets is not known. Base-call qualities are not available, and no considerably larger clone is one nucleotide away.

TCR CDR3 regions were amplified from genomic DNA by multiplex PCR using the deep immunoSEQ assay. Extracted genomic DNA from each cell subset was distributed evenly across all wells of several immunoSEQ 96-well plates, and each plate was treated as a replicate. Each replicate PCR for sorted subsets received around 200 ng genomic DNA, equal to roughly 30,000 T cell genomes. Purified libraries were measured with a Qubit 3.0 fluorometer, size-checked on a Bioanalyzer 2100, and measured again with the KAPA Library Quantification kit. Each immunoSEQ 96-well plate was sequenced on its own single-read 150-cycle Illumina NextSeq 550 flow cell. The original pipeline was this. The immunoSEQ output contained only junctional sequences without quality scores, so filtering could not match that applied to full-length reads. Sequences were annotated with PyIR, a Python wrapper for IgBLAST v1.9, and V/J genes and CDR3 were assigned using IMGT germline references. Any read was removed if the V/J assignment was weak (E-value above 1e-6), the CDR3 was missing, or the read contained stop codons, out-of-frame junctions, or ambiguous translated residues. V3J clonotypes were defined by identical inferred V gene, J gene, and CDR3 amino acid sequence. To compute the percentage overlap between repertoires, the number of shared unique clonotypes was divided by the size of the smaller repertoire. RTK rarefaction, the Chao1 estimator, and Recon v2.1 estimates of unobserved clonotypes were used to assess repertoire richness. Generation probabilities for all TCRbeta clonotypes obtained by the gDNA method from several donors were computed using OLGA. This immuneACCESS table, as held by TCRdb, lists in-frame sequences with V and J called but not all clones. Of the missing ones, under half trace to an unresolved V gene in checked studies; the others have no known cause. Clone size and the V and J calls come from that table; the DNA yielded D and trimming. Here the sample has around 2,000,000 clones; over 85% occur a single time. Together, the top ten hold around 1.1% of the sample.

Based on the germline V gene, the CDR1 and CDR2 sequences are SGDLS and YYNGEE. Reading from cysteine to phenylalanine, the CDR3 counts 14 amino acids. CDR3 DNA is the only sequence kept; it has 42 bases, read in frame from the first base. After removal of 0 bases from V and 6 bases from J, the junction retains 6 bases not matched to a gene. The clonotype comes from a man between 18 and 35 years old in good health. The sequenced sample was naive CD8+ T cells sorted from blood. According to the study, the label for this sample's cell subset or site signals: CD45RA+CCR7+. This receptor chain uses TRBV9 and TRBJ2-7, with TRBD1 matching 7 junction bases. Read as DNA, the sequence is TGTGCCAGCAGCGTAGCAGACAGGGTTCGCGAGCAGTACTTC. This translates into CASSVADRVREQYF.